These T cell receptor beta chains were read from a single sample in a study of cytomegalovirus exposure and HLA in healthy donors. Profiling relied on immunoSEQ multiplex PCR, and the TCRdb table lists in-frame clones only, not all of them. The profile covers 300,000 to 350,000 clones, with roughly 87% appearing a single time and over 0.9% taken by the ten largest. Material: PBMCs. Receptors originate from a man aged 25-40 years in good health and CMV-seronegative. The CDR3 runs from the conserved cysteine through the conserved F or W. A D gene is named only where the DNA matches it firmly. Expanded clones are given a class, and other clones once, few, many or no size at all.

size	V	J	D	DNA	CDR3
-	TRBV2	TRBJ2-5	TRBD2	TGTGCCAGCAGCCTAACTAGCGGGGACACCCAAGAGACCCAGTACTTC	CASSLTSGDTQETQYF
-	TRBV18	TRBJ1-1	-	TGTGCCAGCTCACCACCATTCGCGGGGACTGAAGCTTTCTTT	CASSPPFAGTEAFF
once	TRBV5-1	TRBJ2-3	TRBD2	TGCGCCAGCAGCTTGGCCCCAGCGGGGGGACCTAGCACAGATACGCAGTATTTT	CASSLAPAGGPSTDTQYF
-	TRBV6-5	TRBJ2-5	TRBD2	TGTGCCACCAGTCCGACCCGCGGGGGAGGCGAGACCCAGTACTTC	CATSPTRGGGETQYF
-	TRBV6-5	TRBJ2-3	TRBD1	TGTGCCAGCAGTTCCTATGGGACAGAAAGTTCAGATACGCAGTATTTT	CASSSYGTESSDTQYF
-	TRBV2	TRBJ2-7	-	TGTGCCAGCACAGGACAAGGCAAAGCCTACGAGCAGTACTTC	CASTGQGKAYEQYF
-	TRBV25-1	TRBJ2-1	-	TGTGCCAGCAGTGATCTAGGGAGTCACAACAATGAGCAGTTCTTC	CASSDLGSHNNEQFF
-	TRBV7-2	TRBJ1-5	-	TGTGCCAGCAGCCCTGACAGGCCAAATCAGCCCCAGCATTTT	CASSPDRPNQPQHF
-	TRBV7-9	TRBJ1-1	TRBD1	TGTGCCAGCAGCCTCGGACAGGGGAACACTGAAGCTTTCTTT	CASSLGQGNTEAFF
-	TRBV10-2	TRBJ2-5	TRBD1	TGCGCCAGCAGTAGCTCAGGGACAGGGAAAGAGACCCAGTACTTC	CASSSSGTGKETQYF
-	TRBV2	TRBJ2-2	-	TGTGCCAGCAGTGAAGCAGGGGCCGGGGAGCTGTTTTTT	CASSEAGAGELFF
-	TRBV7-8	TRBJ1-6	-	TGTGCCAGCAGCTTACTAGCAGGAAACTCCTATAATTCACCCCTCCACTTT	CASSLLAGNSYNSPLHF
-	TRBV4-1	TRBJ2-1	TRBD2	TGCGCCAGCAGCCCTACTTGGACTAGCGGTGGCAATGAGCAGTTCTTC	CASSPTWTSGGNEQFF
-	TRBV18	TRBJ1-1	TRBD1	TGTGCCAGCTCACCCGACAGGGTTGGACCGAACACTGAAGCTTTCTTT	CASSPDRVGPNTEAFF
-	TRBV5-4	TRBJ1-1	-	TGTGCCAGCAGCTTAACAGGTGCGGACACTGAAGCTTTCTTT	CASSLTGADTEAFF
-	TRBV5-8	TRBJ1-2	-	TGTGCCAGCAGCTTGCTTTCGGGCAGGGGACATGGCTACACCTTC	CASSLLSGRGHGYTF
-	TRBV11-2	TRBJ2-7	-	TGTGCCAGCAGCTTAGGATGGGTCGGGGAGCAGTACTTC	CASSLGWVGEQYF
-	TRBV27	TRBJ1-2	TRBD1	TGTGCCAGCAGTTTCTACAGGGGGTTATACTATGGCTACACCTTC	CASSFYRGLYYGYTF
-	TRBV6-1	TRBJ2-5	-	TGTGCCAGCAGTTTCCTCGGAGGCCAAGAGACCCAGTACTTC	CASSFLGGQETQYF
-	TRBV5-4	TRBJ1-2	TRBD1	TGTGCCAGCACCCTGAACAGGGGCTACAACTATGGCTACACCTTC	CASTLNRGYNYGYTF
-	TRBV5-6	TRBJ1-4	TRBD1	TGTGCCAGCAGCTCCAGGGGGCGCAGAACTAATGAAAAACTGTTTTTT	CASSSRGRRTNEKLFF
-	TRBV6-4	TRBJ1-2	TRBD1	TGTGCCAGCAGTCCCGGGACAGGGCTCTATGGCTACACCTTC	CASSPGTGLYGYTF
-	TRBV6-1	TRBJ2-7	-	TGTGCCAGCAGCGATTCAGGGTATAACTACGAGCAGTACTTC	CASSDSGYNYEQYF
-	TRBV9	TRBJ2-1	-	TGTGCCAGCAGCCCAGGGGGGACATATTACAATGAGCAGTTCTTC	CASSPGGTYYNEQFF
-	TRBV10-1	TRBJ2-6	TRBD1	TGCGCCAGCAGTGACGGGACAGGGACTGGGGCCAACGTCCTGACTTTC	CASSDGTGTGANVLTF
-	TRBV18	TRBJ2-5	TRBD1	TGTGCCAGCTCACCACTGGCAGGGGGCGGAGAGACCCAGTACTTC	CASSPLAGGGETQYF
once	TRBV27	TRBJ2-1	TRBD2	TGTGCCAGCTCAGACGGGGGGATCTCCTACAATGAGCAGTTCTTC	CASSDGGISYNEQFF
-	TRBV7-9	TRBJ1-3	TRBD1	TGTGCCAGCAGCCAAAAGACAGGGGTTGTTGGAAACACCATATATTTT	CASSQKTGVVGNTIYF
-	TRBV27	TRBJ2-5	-	TGTGCCAGCAGTTTACTTGGGGCCCAAGAGACCCAGTACTTC	CASSLLGAQETQYF
-	TRBV25-1	TRBJ2-1	TRBD1	TGTGCCAGCAGTGAATGGGGGACAGCTCTTAATGAGCAGTTCTTC	CASSEWGTALNEQFF